This T cell receptor (beta chain) was observed in a study of early T cells in non-severe SARS-CoV-2 infection. After removal of 4 bases from V and 1 base from J, the junction contained 14 bases not matched to a gene. Germline V gives CDR1 LGHDT, CDR2 YNNKEL (reference sequence). This CDR3 comprises 18 residues. Individual cDNA molecules received unique molecular identifiers. A single record per CDR3 protein comes from TCRdb applying MiXCR to the 5' RACE reads. The table shows some 73,000 distinct CDR3 sequences, with 12% occurring only once. About this clonotype itself: The antigen remains undetermined.

Study-level results: VDJdb matching skewed toward anti-spike CD8 responses, missing private and CD4 specificities.

This rearrangement joins TRBV3-1 to TRBJ2-7; 9 bases map to TRBD2. Material: whole blood. This receptor was obtained from an adult who was a healthcare worker with PCR-confirmed SARS-CoV-2 infection or an uninfected control (not recorded which). DNA for the CDR3: TGTGCCAGCAGCCCTCCGGGACTAGCAGGTTTATCTTCCTACGAGCAGTACTTC. This sequence encodes CASSPPGLAGLSSYEQYF.